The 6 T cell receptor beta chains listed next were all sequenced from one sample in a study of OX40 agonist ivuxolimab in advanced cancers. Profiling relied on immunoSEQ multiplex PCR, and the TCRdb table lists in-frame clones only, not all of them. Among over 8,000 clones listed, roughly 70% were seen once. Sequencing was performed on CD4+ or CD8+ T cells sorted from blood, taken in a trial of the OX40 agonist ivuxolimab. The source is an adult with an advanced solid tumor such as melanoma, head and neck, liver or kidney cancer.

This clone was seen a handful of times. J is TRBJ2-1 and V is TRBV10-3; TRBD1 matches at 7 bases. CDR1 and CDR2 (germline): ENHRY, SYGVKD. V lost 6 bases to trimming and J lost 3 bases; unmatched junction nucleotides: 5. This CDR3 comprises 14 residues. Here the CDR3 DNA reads TGTGCCATCAGGGACAGGTCATACTACAATGAGCAGTTCTTC. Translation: CAIRDRSYYNEQFF.

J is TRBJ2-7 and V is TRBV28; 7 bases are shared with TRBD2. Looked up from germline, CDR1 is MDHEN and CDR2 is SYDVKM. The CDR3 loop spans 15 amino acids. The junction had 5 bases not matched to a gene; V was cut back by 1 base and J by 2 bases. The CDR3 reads CASSLLPSGTYEQYF. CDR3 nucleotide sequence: TGTGCCAGCAGTTTATTGCCTAGCGGTACCTACGAGCAGTACTTC.

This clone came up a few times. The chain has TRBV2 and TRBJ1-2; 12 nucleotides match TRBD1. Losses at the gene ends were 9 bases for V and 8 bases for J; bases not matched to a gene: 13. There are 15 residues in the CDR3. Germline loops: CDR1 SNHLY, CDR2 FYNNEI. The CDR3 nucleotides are TGTGCCAGGACGGGACAGGGGGCTGCGTACGGCGGCTACACCTTC. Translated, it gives CARTGQGAAYGGYTF.

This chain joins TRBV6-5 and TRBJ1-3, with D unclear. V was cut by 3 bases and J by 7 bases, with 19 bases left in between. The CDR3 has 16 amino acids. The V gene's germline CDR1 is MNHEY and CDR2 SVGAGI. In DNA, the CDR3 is TGTGCCAGCAGTTATATCGAGGAGGGAGATCGGAACACCATATATTTT. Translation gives CASSYIEEGDRNTIYF.

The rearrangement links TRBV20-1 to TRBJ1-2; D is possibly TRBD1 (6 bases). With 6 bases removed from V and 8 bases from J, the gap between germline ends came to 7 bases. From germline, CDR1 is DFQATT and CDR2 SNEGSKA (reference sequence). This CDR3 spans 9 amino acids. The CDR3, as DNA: TGCAGTGCGAGGGGGGGCTACACCTTC. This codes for CSARGGYTF.

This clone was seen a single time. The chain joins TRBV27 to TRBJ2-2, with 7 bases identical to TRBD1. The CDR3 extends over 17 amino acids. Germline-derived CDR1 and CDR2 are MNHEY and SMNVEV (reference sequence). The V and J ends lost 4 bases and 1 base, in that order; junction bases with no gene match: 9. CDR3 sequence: CASSYQTGEWNTGELFF. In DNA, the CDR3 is TGTGCCAGCAGTTATCAAACAGGGGAATGGAACACCGGGGAGCTGTTTTTT.